The clone carrying this T cell receptor (beta chain) was seen many times. The germline V gene has CDR1 SGHTA and CDR2 FQGNSA. The CDR3 is 15 amino acids. The junction had 8 bases not matched to a gene; V was cut back by 5 bases and J by 4 bases. These data belong to a study of T-cell reconstitution after alpha-beta-depleted transplantation in children. Unique molecular identifiers were incorporated when the TCRbeta library was constructed. TCRdb re-called the PCR reads through MiXCR, storing one row per CDR3 protein. The sample includes 450,000 to 600,000 distinct CDR3 sequences, roughly 10% of them seen just once.

The chain joins TRBV7-2 to TRBJ2-1; 7 bases agree with TRBD2. Sequenced here: PBMCs, sampled before TCRalphabeta/CD19-depleted stem cell transplant. The source of this sequence is a child aged 2 to 15 with inherited bone marrow failure, due to receive a stem cell transplant. In DNA form, the CDR3 reads TGTGCCAGCAGCCCAAGCGCTAGCGGTTACAATGAGCAGTTCTTC. Translation gives CASSPSASGYNEQFF.